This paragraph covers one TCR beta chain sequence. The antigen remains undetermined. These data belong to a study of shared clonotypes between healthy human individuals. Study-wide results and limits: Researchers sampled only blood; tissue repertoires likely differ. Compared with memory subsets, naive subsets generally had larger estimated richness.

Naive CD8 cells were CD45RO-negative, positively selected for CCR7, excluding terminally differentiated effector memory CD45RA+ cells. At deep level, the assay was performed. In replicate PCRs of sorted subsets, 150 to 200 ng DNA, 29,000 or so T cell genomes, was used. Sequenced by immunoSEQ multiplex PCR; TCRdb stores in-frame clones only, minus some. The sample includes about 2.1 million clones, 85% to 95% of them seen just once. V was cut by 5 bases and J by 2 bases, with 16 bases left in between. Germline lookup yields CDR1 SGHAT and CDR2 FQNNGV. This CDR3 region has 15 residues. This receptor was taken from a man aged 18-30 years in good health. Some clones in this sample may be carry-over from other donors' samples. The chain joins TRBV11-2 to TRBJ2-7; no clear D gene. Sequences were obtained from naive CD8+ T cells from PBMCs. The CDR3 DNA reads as TGTGCCAGCAGCGCTAGTCGGGCAGCCGCCTACGAGCAGTACTTC. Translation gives CASSASRAAAYEQYF.